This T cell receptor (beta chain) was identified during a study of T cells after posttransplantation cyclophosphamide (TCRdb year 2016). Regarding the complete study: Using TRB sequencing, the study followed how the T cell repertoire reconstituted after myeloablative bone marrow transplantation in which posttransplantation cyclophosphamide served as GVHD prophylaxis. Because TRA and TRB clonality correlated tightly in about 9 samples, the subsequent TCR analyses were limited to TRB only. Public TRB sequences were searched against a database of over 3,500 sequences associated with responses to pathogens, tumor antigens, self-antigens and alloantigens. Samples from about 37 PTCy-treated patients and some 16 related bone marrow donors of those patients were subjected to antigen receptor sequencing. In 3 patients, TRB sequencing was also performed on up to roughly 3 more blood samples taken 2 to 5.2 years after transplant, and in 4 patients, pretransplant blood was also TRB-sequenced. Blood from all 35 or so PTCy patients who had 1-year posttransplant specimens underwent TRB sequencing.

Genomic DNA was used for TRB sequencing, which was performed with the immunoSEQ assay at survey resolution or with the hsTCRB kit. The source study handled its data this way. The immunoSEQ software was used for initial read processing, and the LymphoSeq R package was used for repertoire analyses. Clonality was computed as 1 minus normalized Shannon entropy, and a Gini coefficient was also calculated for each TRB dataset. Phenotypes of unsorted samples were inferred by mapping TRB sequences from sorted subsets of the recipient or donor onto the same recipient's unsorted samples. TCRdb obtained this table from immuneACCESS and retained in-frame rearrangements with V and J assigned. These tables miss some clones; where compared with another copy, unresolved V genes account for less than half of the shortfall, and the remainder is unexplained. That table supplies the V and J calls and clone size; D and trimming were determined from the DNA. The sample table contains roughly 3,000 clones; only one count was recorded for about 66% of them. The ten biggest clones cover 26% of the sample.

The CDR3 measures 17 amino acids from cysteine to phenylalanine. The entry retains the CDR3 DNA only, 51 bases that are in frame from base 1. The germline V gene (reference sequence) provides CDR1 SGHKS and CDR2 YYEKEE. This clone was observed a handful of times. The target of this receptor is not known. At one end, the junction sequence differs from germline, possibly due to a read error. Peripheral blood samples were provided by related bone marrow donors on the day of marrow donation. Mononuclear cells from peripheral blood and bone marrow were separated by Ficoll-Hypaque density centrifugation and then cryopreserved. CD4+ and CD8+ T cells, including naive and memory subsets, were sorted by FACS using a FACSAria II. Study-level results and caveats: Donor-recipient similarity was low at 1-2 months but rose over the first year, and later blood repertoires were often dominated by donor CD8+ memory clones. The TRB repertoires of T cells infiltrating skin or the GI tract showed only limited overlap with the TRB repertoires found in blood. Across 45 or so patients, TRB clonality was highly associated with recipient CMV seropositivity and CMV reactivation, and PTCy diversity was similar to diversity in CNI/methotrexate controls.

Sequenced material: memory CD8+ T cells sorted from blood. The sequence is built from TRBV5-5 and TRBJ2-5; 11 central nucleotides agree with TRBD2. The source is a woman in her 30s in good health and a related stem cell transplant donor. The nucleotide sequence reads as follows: TGCGCCAGCAGCCAAGGATCGTCTAGCGGGGGGAGCGAGACCCAGTACTTC. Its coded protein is CASSQGSSSGGSETQYF.